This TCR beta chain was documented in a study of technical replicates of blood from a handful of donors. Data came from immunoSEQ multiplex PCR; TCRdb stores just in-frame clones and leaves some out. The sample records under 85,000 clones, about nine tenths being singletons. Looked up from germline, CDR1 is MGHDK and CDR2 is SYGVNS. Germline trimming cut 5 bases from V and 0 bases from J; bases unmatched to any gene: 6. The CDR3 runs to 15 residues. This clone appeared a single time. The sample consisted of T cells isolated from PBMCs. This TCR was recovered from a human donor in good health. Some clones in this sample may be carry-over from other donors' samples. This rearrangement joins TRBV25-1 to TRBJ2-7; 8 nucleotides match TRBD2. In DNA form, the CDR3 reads TGTGCCAGCAGTAGTCGGGAGGGACTCTCCTACGAGCAGTACTTC. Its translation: CASSSREGLSYEQYF.